Listed below are T cell receptor beta chains from one sample, sequenced in a study of cytomegalovirus exposure and HLA in healthy donors. The method was immunoSEQ multiplex PCR; TCRdb's version includes in-frame clones alone and lacks a portion of them. Its clone listing holds roughly 40,000 clones. The material sequenced was PBMCs. The source of these receptors is a man aged 25-45 years in good health and CMV-seronegative. The CDR3 runs from the conserved cysteine through the conserved F or W. The order of the fields is CDR3 length, J gene, D gene, V gene, CDR3 DNA, CDR3 protein. The D gene is left open where the match is weak.

>14|TRBJ2-2|NA|TRBV7-9
TGTGCCAGCAGCTACGATAGAGGGTCCGGGGAGCTGTTTTTT
CASSYDRGSGELFF
>19|TRBJ2-6|TRBD2|TRBV4-1
TGCGCCAGCAGCCAAGATCCAGGGAAGCGGGGCTCTGGGGCCAACGTCCTGACTTTC
CASSQDPGKRGSGANVLTF
>15|TRBJ1-6|NA|TRBV25-1
TGTGCCAGCAGTGGGACGACAGGTCTACCTTCACCCCTCCACTTT
CASSGTTGLPSPLHF
>14|TRBJ1-4|TRBD1|TRBV5-6
TGTGCCAGCAGCAGCAGGGGGAAGGGTGAAAAACTGTTTTTT
CASSSRGKGEKLFF
>15|TRBJ2-7|TRBD2|TRBV6-5
TGTGCCAGCAGTAGGACTAGCGCGAGCTCCTACGAGCAGTACTTC
CASSRTSASSYEQYF
>14|TRBJ2-5|TRBD1|TRBV11-1
TGTGCCAGCAGTCGGACGACAGGGCAAGAGACCCAGTACTTC
CASSRTTGQETQYF
>14|TRBJ2-7|NA|TRBV4-3
TGCGCCAGCAGCCAAGAAGTGAGAACCTACGAGCAGTACTTC
CASSQEVRTYEQYF
>16|TRBJ2-2|TRBD2|TRBV19
TGTGCCAGTAGTATCGGAGCGGGGGTGAACACCGGGGAGCTGTTTTTT
CASSIGAGVNTGELFF
>15|TRBJ2-7|TRBD1|TRBV5-1
TGCGCCAGCAGCACCACTCCCGGGACAGTTTACGAGCAGTACTTC
CASSTTPGTVYEQYF
>17|TRBJ2-7|TRBD2|TRBV9
TGTGCCAGCAGCGTAGCCCCGGGGGGTGGCTCCAACTACGAGCAGTACTTC
CASSVAPGGGSNYEQYF
>15|TRBJ2-3|NA|TRBV4-3
TGCGCCAGCAGCCCGAACCCCGAAGGGCGGGGTACGCAGTATTTT
CASSPNPEGRGTQYF
>17|TRBJ2-1|TRBD2|TRBV5-1
TGCGCCAGCAGCTTTCTAGCGGGAGGGAACGCCTACAATGAGCAGTTCTTC
CASSFLAGGNAYNEQFF
>15|TRBJ1-1|TRBD1|TRBV10-2
TGCGCCAGTAAGAGGGGGACAGGGATGAACACTGAAGCTTTCTTT
CASKRGTGMNTEAFF
>11|TRBJ1-2|NA|TRBV30
TGTGCCTGGAGTGCCCAGGGGGGCTACACCTTC
CAWSAQGGYTF
>14|TRBJ1-2|NA|TRBV6-1
TGTGCCAGCAGTGTAACGGATACTACCTATGGCTACACCTTC
CASSVTDTTYGYTF
>13|TRBJ2-3|NA|TRBV7-9
TGTGCCAGCAGCTTGGGCGGGGTAGAAGCGCAGTATTTT
CASSLGGVEAQYF
>17|TRBJ2-1|TRBD2|TRBV4-2
TGTGCCAGCAGCCAAGCAACTACTAGCGGGAGTGACAATGAGCAGTTCTTC
CASSQATTSGSDNEQFF
>15|TRBJ1-1|TRBD1|TRBV27
TGTGCCAGCCGCTCCGGGACAGGGTTGAACACTGAAGCTTTCTTT
CASRSGTGLNTEAFF
>13|TRBJ2-1|TRBD2|TRBV19
TGTGCCAGTAGTTGGACTAGCGTGGATGAGCAGTTCTTC
CASSWTSVDEQFF
>14|TRBJ2-3|NA|TRBV18
TGTGCCAGCTCACCCCTCGACACCACAGATACGCAGTATTTT
CASSPLDTTDTQYF
>13|TRBJ1-5|NA|TRBV4-3
TGCGCCAGCAGCATCAGGGGTAATCAGCCCCAGCATTTT
CASSIRGNQPQHF
>13|TRBJ1-4|NA|TRBV7-9
TGTGCCAGCAGCTTTCGGGGGAATGAAAAACTGTTTTTT
CASSFRGNEKLFF
>15|TRBJ1-4|TRBD1|TRBV6-5
TGTGCCAGCAGTCCGGACAGGGGTAGGCAGGAAAAACTGTTTTTT
CASSPDRGRQEKLFF
>15|TRBJ1-4|TRBD1|TRBV7-2
TGTGCCAGCAGCTTCGACAGGGGGCTAAATGAAAAACTGTTTTTT
CASSFDRGLNEKLFF
>15|TRBJ2-7|TRBD2|TRBV6-6
TGTGCCAGCAGCCGACTAGCGGGAGCCTCCTACGAGCAGTACTTC
CASSRLAGASYEQYF
>13|TRBJ2-1|NA|TRBV30
TGTGCCTGGAGTGTAGCTAGCGTCAATGAGCAGTTCTTC
CAWSVASVNEQFF
>14|TRBJ2-3|TRBD1|TRBV6-4
TGTGCCAGCGCACAACAGGGGCTTGGAGATACGCAGTATTTT
CASAQQGLGDTQYF
>15|TRBJ1-5|NA|TRBV7-2
TGTGCCAGCAGCTTAGTGTTAGCTAATAATCAGCCCCAGCATTTT
CASSLVLANNQPQHF
>15|TRBJ1-5|TRBD1|TRBV30
TGTGCCTGGACCCGGGACAGGGGGGGCAATCAGCCCCAGCATTTT
CAWTRDRGGNQPQHF
>13|TRBJ2-7|TRBD1|TRBV18
TGTGCCAGCTCACCGGGACAGCCGTTCGAGCAGTACTTC
CASSPGQPFEQYF
>15|TRBJ2-3|NA|TRBV4-2
TGTGCCAGCAGCCAAGATCTAGTGTCCGCAGATACGCAGTATTTT
CASSQDLVSADTQYF